This T cell receptor (beta chain) emerged from a study of blood T cells in healthy people across ages. For the study at large: With template switching, about one barcoded beta molecule was captured per two T cells.

A second PCR, run for about 7 to 11 cycles, used a sample-barcoded 5' primer plus a J-beta primer mix. A single record per CDR3 protein comes from TCRdb applying MiXCR to the 5' RACE reads. The repertoire holds about 800,000 distinct CDR3 sequences, approximately 25% seen once, with 3% to 4.5% in the top ten. These same records also appear under a second study, on T cells of mothers and their children. That source adds: Donors comprised a few healthy Caucasian mothers plus their six children. The authors identified no persistent microchimeric T cell clones.

The clonotype originates from a boy aged 10-17 years in good health. The sequenced material came from blood.

The CDR3 here is CSATLAGGGNEQFF. The DNA of the CDR3 is TGCAGTGCAACACTAGCGGGAGGGGGGAATGAGCAGTTCTTC. The chain joins TRBV20-1 to TRBJ2-5; 13 bases fit TRBD2. Judging by the DNA end, TRBJ2-1 fits better; the J call may be wrong. This CDR3 has 14 amino acids. Germline CDR1 DFQATT, CDR2 SNEGSKA (reference sequence).